This TCR beta chain came from a study of blood T cell repertoires in COVID-19. As for the study in general: COVID-19 samples, acute and convalescent, were from the United States, Italy and Spain.

In this sample, this clone turned up a few times. Profiling relied on immunoSEQ multiplex PCR, and the TCRdb table lists in-frame clones only, not all of them. The sample consists of 200,000 to 250,000 clones, approximately 80% of them appearing once. CDR1 is GTSNPN and CDR2 is SVGIG in the germline V gene (reference sequence). The CDR3 is made up of 14 amino acids. Trimming pared 2 bases from V and 1 base from J, leaving 11 bases between. The chain is built from TRBV30 and TRBJ1-1; D not certain. The sequencing input was peripheral blood. The sequence came from a woman aged 60-75 years who had recovered from COVID-19. The CDR3 DNA follows: TGTGCCTGGAGTCGGGGAGATCGGAACACTGAAGCTTTCTTT. This codes for CAWSRGDRNTEAFF.